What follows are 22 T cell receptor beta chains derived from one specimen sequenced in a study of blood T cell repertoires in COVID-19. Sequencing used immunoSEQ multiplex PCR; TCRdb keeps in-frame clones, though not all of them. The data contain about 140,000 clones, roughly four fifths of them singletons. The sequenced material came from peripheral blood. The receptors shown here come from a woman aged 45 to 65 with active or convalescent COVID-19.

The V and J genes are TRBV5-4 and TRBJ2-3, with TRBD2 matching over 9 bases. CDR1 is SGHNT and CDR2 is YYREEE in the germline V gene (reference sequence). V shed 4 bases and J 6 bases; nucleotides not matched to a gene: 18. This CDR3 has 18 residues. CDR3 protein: CASSPALGGGGARDTQYF. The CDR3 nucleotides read TGTGCCAGCAGCCCAGCCCTCGGAGGCGGGGGGGCACGGGATACGCAGTATTTT.

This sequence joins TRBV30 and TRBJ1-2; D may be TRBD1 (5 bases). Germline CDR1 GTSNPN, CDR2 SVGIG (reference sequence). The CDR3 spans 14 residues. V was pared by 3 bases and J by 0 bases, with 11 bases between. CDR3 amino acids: CAWRRAGTNYGYTF. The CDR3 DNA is TGTGCCTGGAGAAGAGCAGGGACTAACTATGGCTACACCTTC.

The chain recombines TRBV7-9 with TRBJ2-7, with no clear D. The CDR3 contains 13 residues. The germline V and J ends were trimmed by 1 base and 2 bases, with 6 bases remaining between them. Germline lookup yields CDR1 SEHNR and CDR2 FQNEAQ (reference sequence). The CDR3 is CASSLGTAYEQYF. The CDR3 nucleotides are TGTGCCAGCAGCTTAGGAACAGCCTACGAGCAGTACTTC.

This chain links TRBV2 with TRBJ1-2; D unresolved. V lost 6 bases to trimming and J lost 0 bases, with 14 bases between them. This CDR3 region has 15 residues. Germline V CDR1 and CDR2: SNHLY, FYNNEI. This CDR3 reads CASREPAAPNYGYTF. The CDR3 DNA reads TGTGCCAGCAGGGAACCGGCGGCGCCTAACTATGGCTACACCTTC.

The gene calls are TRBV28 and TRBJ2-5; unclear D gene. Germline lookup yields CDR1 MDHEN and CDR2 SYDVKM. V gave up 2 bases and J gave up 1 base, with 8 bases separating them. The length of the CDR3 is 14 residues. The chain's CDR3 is CASSLTALQETQYF. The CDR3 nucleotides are TGTGCCAGCAGTTTAACTGCCCTCCAAGAGACCCAGTACTTC.

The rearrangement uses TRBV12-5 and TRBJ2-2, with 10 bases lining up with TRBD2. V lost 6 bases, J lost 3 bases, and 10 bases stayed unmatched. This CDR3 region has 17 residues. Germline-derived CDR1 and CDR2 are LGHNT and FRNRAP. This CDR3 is CASGPPTSGAYTGELFF. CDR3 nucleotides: TGTGCTAGTGGCCCTCCAACTAGCGGGGCCTACACCGGGGAGCTGTTTTTT.

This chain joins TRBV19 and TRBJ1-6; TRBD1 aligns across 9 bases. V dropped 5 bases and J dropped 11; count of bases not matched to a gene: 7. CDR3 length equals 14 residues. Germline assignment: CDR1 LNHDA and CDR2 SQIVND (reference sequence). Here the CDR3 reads CASSVDRDRAPLHF. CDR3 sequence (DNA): TGTGCCAGTAGTGTGGACAGGGACAGGGCACCCCTCCACTTT.

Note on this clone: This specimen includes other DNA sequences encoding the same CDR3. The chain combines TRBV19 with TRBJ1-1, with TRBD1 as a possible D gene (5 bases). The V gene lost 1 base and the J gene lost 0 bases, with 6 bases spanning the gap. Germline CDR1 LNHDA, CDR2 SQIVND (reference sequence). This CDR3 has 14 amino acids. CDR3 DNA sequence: TGTGCCAGTAGTATAGCAGGGATGAACACTGAAGCTTTCTTT. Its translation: CASSIAGMNTEAFF.

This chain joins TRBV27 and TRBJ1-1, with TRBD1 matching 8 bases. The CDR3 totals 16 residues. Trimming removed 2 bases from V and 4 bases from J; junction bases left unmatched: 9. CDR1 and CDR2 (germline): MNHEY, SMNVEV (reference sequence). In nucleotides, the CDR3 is TGTGCCAGCAGTTTAACCCAGGGGGCGAGAAGCACTGAAGCTTTCTTT. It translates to CASSLTQGARSTEAFF.

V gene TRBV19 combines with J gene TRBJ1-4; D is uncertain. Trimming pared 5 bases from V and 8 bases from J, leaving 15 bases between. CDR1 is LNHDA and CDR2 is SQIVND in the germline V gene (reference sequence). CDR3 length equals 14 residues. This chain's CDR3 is CASSPRRVEEKLFF. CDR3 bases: TGTGCCAGTAGTCCAAGGAGGGTTGAGGAAAAACTGTTTTTT.

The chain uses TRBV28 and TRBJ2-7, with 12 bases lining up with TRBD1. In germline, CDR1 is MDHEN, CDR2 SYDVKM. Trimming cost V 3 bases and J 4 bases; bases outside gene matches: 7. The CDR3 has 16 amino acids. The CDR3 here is CASSFTRGQGAYEQYF. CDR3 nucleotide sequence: TGTGCCAGCAGTTTTACCCGGGGACAGGGGGCGTACGAGCAGTACTTC.

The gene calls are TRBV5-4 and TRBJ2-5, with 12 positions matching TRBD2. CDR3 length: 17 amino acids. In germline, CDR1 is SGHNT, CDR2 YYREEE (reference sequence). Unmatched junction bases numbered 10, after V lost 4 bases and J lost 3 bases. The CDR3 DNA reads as TGTGCCAGCAGCGCGGGACTAGCGGGCCTGGAGGAAGAGACCCAGTACTTC. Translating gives CASSAGLAGLEEETQYF.

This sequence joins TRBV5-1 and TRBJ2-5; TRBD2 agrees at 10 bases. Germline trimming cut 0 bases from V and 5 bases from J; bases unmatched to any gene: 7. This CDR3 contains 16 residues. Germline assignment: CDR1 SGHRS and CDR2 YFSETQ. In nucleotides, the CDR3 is TGCGCCAGCAGCTTGGGGCTAGCGGGAGAATCGGAGACCCAGTACTTC. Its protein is CASSLGLAGESETQYF.

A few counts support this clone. CDR3 residues: CASSIFQGEETQYF. The CDR3 DNA sequence: TGTGCCAGTAGTATTTTCCAGGGTGAAGAGACCCAGTACTTC. This sequence joins TRBV19 and TRBJ2-5; the D gene is possibly TRBD1 (5 bases). V was cut by 3 bases and J by 3 bases, with 11 bases left in between. Per the germline V gene, CDR1 is LNHDA and CDR2 is SQIVND (reference sequence). This CDR3 spans 14 amino acids.

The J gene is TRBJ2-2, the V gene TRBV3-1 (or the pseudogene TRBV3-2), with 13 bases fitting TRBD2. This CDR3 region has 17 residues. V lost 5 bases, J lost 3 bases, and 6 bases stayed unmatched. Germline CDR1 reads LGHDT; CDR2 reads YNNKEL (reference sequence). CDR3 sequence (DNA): TGTGCCAGCAGCGCGCAAACTAGCGGGAGGGACACCGGGGAGCTGTTTTTT. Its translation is CASSAQTSGRDTGELFF.

CDR3: CAWSRRQGRGYGYTF. In DNA, the CDR3 is TGTGCCTGGAGTCGCCGACAGGGCCGAGGCTATGGCTACACCTTC. The chain carries TRBV30 and TRBJ1-2, with 7 bases matching TRBD1. CDR1 is GTSNPN and CDR2 is SVGIG in the germline V gene (reference sequence). The J segment lost 4 bases and the V segment lost 2 bases, leaving 10 bases of the junction unmatched. The length of the CDR3 is 15 residues.

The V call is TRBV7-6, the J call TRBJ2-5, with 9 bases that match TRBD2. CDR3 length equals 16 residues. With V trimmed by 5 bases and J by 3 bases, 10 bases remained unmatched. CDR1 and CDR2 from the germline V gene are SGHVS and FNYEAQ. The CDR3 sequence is CASSPGAASGKETQYF. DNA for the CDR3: TGTGCCAGCAGCCCGGGCGCAGCTAGCGGGAAAGAGACCCAGTACTTC.

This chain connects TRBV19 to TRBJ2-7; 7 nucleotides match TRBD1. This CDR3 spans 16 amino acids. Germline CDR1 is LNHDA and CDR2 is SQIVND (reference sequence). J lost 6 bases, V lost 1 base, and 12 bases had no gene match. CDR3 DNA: TGTGCCAGTAGTATAGCCCGGGACAGACCACCCCGCGAGCAGTACTTC. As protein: CASSIARDRPPREQYF.

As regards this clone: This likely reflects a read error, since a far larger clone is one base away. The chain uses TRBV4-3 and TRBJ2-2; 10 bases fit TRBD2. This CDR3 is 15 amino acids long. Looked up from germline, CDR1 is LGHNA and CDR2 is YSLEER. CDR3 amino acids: CARSQKRGGTGELFF. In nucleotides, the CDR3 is TGCGCCCGCAGCCAAAAGCGGGGGGGGACCGGGGAGCTGTTTTTT.

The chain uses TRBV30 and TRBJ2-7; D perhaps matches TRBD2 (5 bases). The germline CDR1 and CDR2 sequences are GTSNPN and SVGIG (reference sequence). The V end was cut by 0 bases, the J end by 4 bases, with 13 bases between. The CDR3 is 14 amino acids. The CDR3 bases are TGTGCCTGGAGTGTACTTATTCGGAGGTACGAGCAGTACTTC. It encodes CAWSVLIRRYEQYF.

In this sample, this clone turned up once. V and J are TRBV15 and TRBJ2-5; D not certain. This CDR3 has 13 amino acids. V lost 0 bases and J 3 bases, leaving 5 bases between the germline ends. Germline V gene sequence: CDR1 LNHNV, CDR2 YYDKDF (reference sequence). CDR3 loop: CATSRDLEETQYF. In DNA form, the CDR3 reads TGTGCCACCAGCAGAGATCTTGAAGAGACCCAGTACTTC. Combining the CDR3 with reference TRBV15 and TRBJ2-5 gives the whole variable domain DAMVIQNPRYQVTQFGKPVTLSCSQTLNHNVMYWYQQKSSQAPKLLFHYYDKDFNNEADTPDNFQSRRPNTSFCFLDIRSPGLGDTAMYLCATSRDLEETQYFGPGTRLLVL.

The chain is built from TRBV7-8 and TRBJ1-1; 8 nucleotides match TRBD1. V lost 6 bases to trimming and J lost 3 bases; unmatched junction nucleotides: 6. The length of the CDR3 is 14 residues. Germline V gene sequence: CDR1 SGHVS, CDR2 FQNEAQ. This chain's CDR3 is CASRPTGGHTEAFF. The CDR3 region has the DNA TGTGCCAGCAGGCCCACAGGGGGTCACACTGAAGCTTTCTTT.